The 23 T cell receptor beta chains in this list originate from one sample, sequenced in a study of T cells in Graves' hyperthyroidism and ophthalmopathy. Regions amplified from RNA transcripts were the TCR beta CDR3 regions. Researchers ran a first-round RT-PCR on the TCR CDR3 using the HTBI primer set. One entry per CDR3 protein, called by TCRdb with MiXCR from the multiplex PCR reads. Of fewer than 550,000 distinct CDR3 sequences detected, approximately 24% appear once; the ten largest clones hold about 11%. Sequencing input: blood. Source of these receptors: a woman under 40 with Graves' ophthalmopathy.

J is TRBJ2-7 and V is TRBV29-1; 9 bases are shared with TRBD1. After removal of 2 bases from V and 0 bases from J, the junction contained 2 bases not matched to a gene. Germline lookup yields CDR1 SQVTM and CDR2 ANQGSEA. The length of the CDR3 is 14 residues. CDR3 in DNA: TGCAGCGTTGAAACAGGGGGCCCCTCCTACGAGCAGTACTTC. Translation gives CSVETGGPSYEQYF.

This clonotype was seen many times. The chain recombines TRBV18 with TRBJ1-5; maybe TRBD1 (6 bases). CDR3 size: 15 residues. Germline lookup yields CDR1 KGHSH and CDR2 LQKENI. Trimming removed 4 bases from V and 5 bases from J, with 15 bases in between. The CDR3 DNA follows: TGTGCCAGCTCACAAACCTCCCCAGGGGATCAGCCCCAGCATTTT. Translating gives CASSQTSPGDQPQHF.

This clonotype has a count of ten or more. The rearrangement uses TRBV7-9 and TRBJ2-5, with 7 bases matching TRBD1. V lost 2 bases to trimming and J lost 5 bases; unmatched junction nucleotides: 8. CDR1 and CDR2 (germline): SEHNR, FQNEAQ (reference sequence). This CDR3 has 15 amino acids. The chain's CDR3 is CASSLWQGVHETQYF. DNA of the CDR3: TGTGCCAGCAGCTTATGGCAGGGGGTTCATGAGACCCAGTACTTC.

This clonotype was detected ten times or more. V gene TRBV11-2 combines with J gene TRBJ2-5; D tentatively fits TRBD1 or TRBD2 (6 bases each). The CDR3 loop spans 13 amino acids. Germline V CDR1 and CDR2: SGHAT, FQNNGV. V lost 5 bases and J lost 5, with 12 bases in between. The CDR3 spells CASSPRGRETQYF. The CDR3 DNA sequence: TGTGCCAGCAGCCCTAGGGGGAGGGAGACCCAGTACTTC.

This clonotype was seen many times. The chain combines TRBV6-1 with TRBJ1-5; D perhaps matches TRBD1 (5 bases). The CDR3 totals 14 residues. The germline gives CDR1 MNHNS, CDR2 SASEGT. Trimming removed 8 bases at V and 7 bases at J, with 18 bases between. CDR3 region: CASGTGGSRQPQHF. CDR3 nucleotide sequence: TGTGCCAGCGGGACGGGGGGGTCGCGCCAGCCCCAGCATTTT.

This clonotype was observed at least ten times. This chain uses TRBV18 with TRBJ2-7; D remains unclear. Trimming cost V 2 bases and J 5 bases, with 10 bases left between them. The CDR3 consists of 13 residues. Germline loops: CDR1 KGHSH, CDR2 LQKENI. CDR3 residues: CASSPRPRDEQYF. CDR3 DNA: TGTGCCAGCTCACCAAGGCCACGTGACGAGCAGTACTTC. The variable domain in full, with the rest retrieved from reference TRBV18 and TRBJ2-7, is NAGVMQNPRHLVRRRGQEARLRCSPMKGHSHVYWYRQLPEEGLKFMVYLQKENIIDESGMPKERFSAEFPKEGPSILRIQQVVRGDSAAYFCASSPRPRDEQYFGPGTRLTVT.

There are many counts of this clonotype. The chain employs TRBV6-2 or TRBV6-3 and TRBJ2-7; TRBD1 matches at 7 bases. Germline V CDR1 and CDR2: MNHEY, SVGEGT. This CDR3 contains 13 residues. The J segment lost 3 bases and the V segment lost 6 bases, leaving 5 bases of the junction unmatched. The CDR3, as DNA: TGTGCCAGCAGCAAGGACAGGATCTACGAGCAGTACTTC. Residues: CASSKDRIYEQYF.

The chain is built from TRBV2 and TRBJ1-6; perhaps TRBD1 as D (5 bases). Trimming removed 0 bases from V and 10 bases from J, with 13 bases in between. CDR1 and CDR2 (germline): SNHLY, FYNNEI. This CDR3 has 15 residues. This chain's CDR3 is CASSEALGGESPLHF. The CDR3 DNA is TGTGCCAGCAGTGAAGCGCTTGGGGGGGAATCACCCCTCCACTTT.

J is TRBJ2-7 and V is TRBV7-6; 7 bases are a match to TRBD1. Germline CDR1 is SGHVS and CDR2 is FNYEAQ. The CDR3 spans 18 residues. The J segment lost 5 bases and the V segment lost 2 bases, leaving 18 bases of the junction unmatched. The CDR3 spells CASSLSSVVTGKNDEQYF. The CDR3 nucleotides are TGTGCCAGCAGCTTATCCTCCGTAGTGACAGGGAAGAATGACGAGCAGTACTTC.

This clonotype was detected ten times or more. The chain employs TRBV7-9 and TRBJ2-7; D may be TRBD1 (6 bases). The V end lost 5 bases, the J end lost 1 base, and 15 bases lay between the germline ends. CDR1 is SEHNR and CDR2 is FQNEAQ in the germline V gene (reference sequence). The length of the CDR3 is 15 residues. The CDR3 reads CASSPEGHTSYEQYF. DNA for the CDR3: TGTGCCAGCAGCCCCGAGGGACATACGTCCTACGAGCAGTACTTC.

This clonotype was picked up many times. J is TRBJ2-7 and V is TRBV15, with unresolved D. CDR1 and CDR2 from the germline V gene are LNHNV and YYDKDF (reference sequence). The V and J ends lost 0 bases and 2 bases respectively, with 5 bases between them. This CDR3 is built from 13 residues. This CDR3 reads CATSRERAYEQYF. For the CDR3, the DNA is TGTGCCACCAGCAGAGAAAGGGCCTACGAGCAGTACTTC.

Ten or more counts support this clonotype. V and J are TRBV2 and TRBJ2-2, with 11 bases fitting TRBD1. This CDR3 comprises 15 residues. Germline V gene data show CDR1 as SNHLY and CDR2 as FYNNEI. V trimming: 10 bases; J trimming: 3 bases; junction bases outside the gene matches: 7. The CDR3 loop is CAIRDRGFDTGELFF. CDR3 nucleotides: TGTGCCATCCGGGACAGGGGGTTTGACACCGGGGAGCTGTTTTTT.

This clonotype has just one count. This chain uses TRBV2 with TRBJ1-2; D perhaps matches TRBD1 (5 bases). Looked up from germline, CDR1 is SNHLY and CDR2 is FYNNEI. V lost 6 bases and J 8 bases, leaving 19 bases between the germline ends. The CDR3 totals 14 residues. In nucleotides, the CDR3 is TGTGCCAGCAGAGCTCAGGGAGGGAGCTGGGGCTACACCTTC. It is translated as CASRAQGGSWGYTF. The complete variable domain, with remaining parts taken from reference TRBV2 and TRBJ1-2, reads EPEVTQTPSHQVTQMGQEVILRCVPISNHLYFYWYRQILGQKVEFLVSFYNNEISEKSEIFDDQFSVERPDGSNFTLKIRSTKLEDSAMYFCASRAQGGSWGYTFGSGTRLTVV.

This chain joins TRBV3-1 and TRBJ2-7; D not resolved. With 1 base removed from V and 3 bases from J, the gap between germline ends came to 7 bases. CDR1 is LGHDT and CDR2 is YNNKEL in the germline V gene (reference sequence). This CDR3 is built from 13 residues. The CDR3 loop is CASSQAEYYEQYF. In DNA form, the CDR3 reads TGTGCCAGCAGCCAAGCCGAGTACTACGAGCAGTACTTC.

This clonotype came up many times. This CDR3 reads CASGPGGSEQYF. The CDR3 DNA is TGTGCCTCAGGGCCAGGGGGCTCCGAGCAGTACTTC. This rearrangement joins TRBV11-3 to TRBJ2-7; 8 bases are a match to TRBD1. CDR1 SGHNT and CDR2 YENEEA come from the germline V gene. V lost 11 bases, J lost 6 bases, and 9 bases stayed unmatched. This CDR3 is 12 amino acids long. The entire variable domain, with the rest obtained from reference TRBV11-3 and TRBJ2-7, is as follows: EAGVVQSPRYKIIEKKQPVAFWCNPISGHNTLYWYLQNLGQGPELLIRYENEEAVDDSQLPKDRFSAERLKGVDSTLKIQPAELGDSAVYLCASGPGGSEQYFGPGTRLTVT.

As for this clonotype: This may be a read error, as it is one base from a much larger clone. Here the CDR3 omits its conserved ending phenylalanine or tryptophan, so a read error is the likely source. The J gene is TRBJ2-3, the V gene TRBV6-5; possibly TRBD2 for D (6 bases). V lost 2 bases and J 4 bases, leaving 13 bases between the germline ends. CDR3 length equals 15 residues. The germline V gene encodes CDR1 MNHEY and CDR2 SVGAGI. The DNA of the CDR3 is TGTGCCAGCAGTTACGATGGGGGGATCGCAGATACGCAGTATTGT. It yields the protein CASSYDGGIADTQYC.

This clonotype was recorded a few times. The chain joins TRBV19 to TRBJ2-6; D gene ambiguous. Per the germline V gene, CDR1 is LNHDA and CDR2 is SQIVND (reference sequence). The CDR3 runs 15 residues. Trimming removed 6 bases from V and 1 base from J, with 10 bases in between. CDR3 in amino acids: CASRYPGSGANVLTF. The CDR3 region has the DNA TGTGCCAGTAGGTACCCCGGTTCTGGGGCCAACGTCCTGACTTTC.

This clonotype was counted at least ten times. V is TRBV5-1 and J is TRBJ2-7; TRBD2 matches at 12 bases. CDR1 SGHRS and CDR2 YFSETQ come from the germline V gene. V shed 4 bases and J 6 bases; nucleotides not matched to a gene: 8. The CDR3 consists of 15 residues. The CDR3 coding sequence is TGCGCCAGCAGCGAATGGACTAGCGGGGTTACCGAGCAGTACTTC. Translating gives CASSEWTSGVTEQYF.

As to this clonotype: The junction differs from germline at one of its ends, possibly a read error. V gene TRBV6-2 or TRBV6-3 combines with J gene TRBJ1-5; possible D gene TRBD1, 5 bases. The CDR3 spans 19 residues. Germline V gives CDR1 MNHEY, CDR2 SVGEGT. CDR3 region: CASSTPPILEGISNQPQHF. As DNA, the CDR3 is TGTGCCAGCAGTACCCCGCCCATCTTGGAGGGGATTAGCAATCAGCCTCAGCATTTT.

Turning to this clonotype: This may be a read error: a much more frequent sequence differs by one nucleotide. CDR3 amino acids: CACSFVGYGYTF. CDR3 nucleotide sequence: TGTGCCTGCAGTTTTGTCGGGTATGGCTACACCTTC. The chain links TRBV28 to TRBJ1-2, with D uncertain. This CDR3 is 12 amino acids long. Germline V CDR1 and CDR2: MDHEN, SYDVKM.

This clonotype was recorded at least ten times. This chain connects TRBV9 to TRBJ2-7; 8 nucleotides line up with TRBD2. The V gene's germline CDR1 is SGDLS and CDR2 YYNGEE. The V gene end was trimmed by 0 bases and the J gene end by 7 bases; junction bases not matched to a gene: 9. The CDR3 totals 15 residues. The CDR3 DNA is TGTGCCAGCAGCGTAGAGGCGGGGGGCGTCTCGGAGCAGTACTTC. This gives the protein CASSVEAGGVSEQYF.

This clonotype was counted at least ten times. The genes are TRBV7-3 and TRBJ2-5; 7 bases align to TRBD2. This CDR3 is built from 15 residues. Germline-derived CDR1 and CDR2 are SGHTA and FQGTGA. V lost 5 bases, J lost 1 base, and 7 bases stayed unmatched. Written as DNA, the CDR3 is TGTGCCAGCAGCATAAGCGGGGCCAGCCAAGAGACCCAGTACTTC. Protein: CASSISGASQETQYF. Supplemented by reference TRBV7-3 and TRBJ2-5, the full variable domain reads GAGVSQTPSNKVTEKGKYVELRCDPISGHTALYWYRQSLGQGPEFLIYFQGTGAADDSGLPNDRFFAVRPEGSVSTLKIQRTERGDSAVYLCASSISGASQETQYFGPGTRLLVL.

This chain connects TRBV6-1 to TRBJ2-7; 12 bases map to TRBD2. This CDR3 spans 14 amino acids. J gave up 4 bases and V 7 bases, and 5 bases lay outside the gene matches. In germline, CDR1 is MNHNS, CDR2 SASEGT. In nucleotides, the CDR3 is TGTGCCAGCATTCGACTAGCGGGAGAGTACGAGCAGTACTTC. It yields the protein CASIRLAGEYEQYF.